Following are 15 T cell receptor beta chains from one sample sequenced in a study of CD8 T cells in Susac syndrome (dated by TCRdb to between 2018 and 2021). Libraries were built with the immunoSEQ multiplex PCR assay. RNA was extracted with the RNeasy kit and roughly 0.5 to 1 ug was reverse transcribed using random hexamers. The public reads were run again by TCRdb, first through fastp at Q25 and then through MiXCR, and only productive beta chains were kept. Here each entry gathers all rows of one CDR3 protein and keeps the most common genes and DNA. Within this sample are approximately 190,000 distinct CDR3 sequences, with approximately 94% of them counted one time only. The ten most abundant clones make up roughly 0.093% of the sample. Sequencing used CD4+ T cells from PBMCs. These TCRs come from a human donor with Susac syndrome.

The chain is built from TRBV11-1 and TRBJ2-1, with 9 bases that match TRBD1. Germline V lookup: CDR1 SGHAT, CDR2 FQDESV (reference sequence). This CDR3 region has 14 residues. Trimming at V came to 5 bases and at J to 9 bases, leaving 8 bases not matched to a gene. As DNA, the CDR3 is TGTGCCAGCAGCCAAAACAGGGGGCGCGGTGAGCAGTTCTTC. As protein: CASSQNRGRGEQFF.

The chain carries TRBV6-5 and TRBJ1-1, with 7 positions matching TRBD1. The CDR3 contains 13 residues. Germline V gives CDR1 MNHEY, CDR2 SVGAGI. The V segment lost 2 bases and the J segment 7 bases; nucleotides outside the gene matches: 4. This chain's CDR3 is CASSYLGQIEAFF. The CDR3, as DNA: TGTGCCAGCAGTTACCTGGGACAGATTGAAGCTTTCTTT.

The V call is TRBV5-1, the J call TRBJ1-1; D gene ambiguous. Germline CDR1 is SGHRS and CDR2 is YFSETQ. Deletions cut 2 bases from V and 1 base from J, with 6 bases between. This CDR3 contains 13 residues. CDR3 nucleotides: TGCGCCAGCAGCTTTGCAGGGAACACTGAAGCTTTCTTT. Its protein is CASSFAGNTEAFF.

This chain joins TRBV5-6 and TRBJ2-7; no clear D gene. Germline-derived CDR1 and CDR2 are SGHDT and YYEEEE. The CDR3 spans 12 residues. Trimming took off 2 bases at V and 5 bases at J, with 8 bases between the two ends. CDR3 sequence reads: CASSFPSHEQYF. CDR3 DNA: TGTGCCAGCAGCTTTCCATCGCACGAGCAGTACTTC.

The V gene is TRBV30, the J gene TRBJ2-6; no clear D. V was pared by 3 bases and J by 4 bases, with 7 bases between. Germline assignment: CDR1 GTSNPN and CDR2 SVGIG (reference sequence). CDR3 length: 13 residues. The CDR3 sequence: CAWSKTGANVLTF. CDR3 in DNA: TGTGCCTGGAGCAAGACAGGGGCCAACGTCCTGACTTTC.

The CDR3 spells CASSLDYNEQFF. The CDR3 DNA is TGTGCCAGTAGCTTAGACTACAATGAGCAGTTCTTC. The chain uses TRBV19 and TRBJ2-1; D unclear. Germline V lookup: CDR1 LNHDA, CDR2 SQIVND (reference sequence). V lost 6 bases to trimming and J lost 3 bases, with 6 bases between them. The CDR3 is made up of 12 amino acids.

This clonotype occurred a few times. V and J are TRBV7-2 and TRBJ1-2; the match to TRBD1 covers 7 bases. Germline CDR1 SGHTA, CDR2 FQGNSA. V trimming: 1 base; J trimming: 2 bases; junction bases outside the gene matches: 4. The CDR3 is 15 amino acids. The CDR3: CASSLGGGANYGYTF. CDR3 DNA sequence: TGTGCCAGCAGCTTAGGAGGGGGCGCAAACTATGGCTACACCTTC.

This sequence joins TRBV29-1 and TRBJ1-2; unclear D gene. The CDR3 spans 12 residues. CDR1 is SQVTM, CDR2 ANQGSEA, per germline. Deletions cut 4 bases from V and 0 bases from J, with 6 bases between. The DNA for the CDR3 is TGCAGCGTTGTCCCAGCTAACTATGGCTACACCTTC. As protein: CSVVPANYGYTF.

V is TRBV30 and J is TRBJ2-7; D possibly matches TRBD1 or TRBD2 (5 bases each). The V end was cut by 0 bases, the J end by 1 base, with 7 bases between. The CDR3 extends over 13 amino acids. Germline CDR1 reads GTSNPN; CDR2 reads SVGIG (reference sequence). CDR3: CAWSVWGSYEQYF. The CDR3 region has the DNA TGTGCCTGGAGTGTCTGGGGGTCCTACGAGCAGTACTTC.

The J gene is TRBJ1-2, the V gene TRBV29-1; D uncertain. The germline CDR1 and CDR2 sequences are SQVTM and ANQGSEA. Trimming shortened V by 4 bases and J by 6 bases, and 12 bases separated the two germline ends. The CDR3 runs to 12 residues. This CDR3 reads CSVATGNDGYTF. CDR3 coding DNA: TGCAGCGTTGCAACCGGTAATGATGGCTACACCTTC.

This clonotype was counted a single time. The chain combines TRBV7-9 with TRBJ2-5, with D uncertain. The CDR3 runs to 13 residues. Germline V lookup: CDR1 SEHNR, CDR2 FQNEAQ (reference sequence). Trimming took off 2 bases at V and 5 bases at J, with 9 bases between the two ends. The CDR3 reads CASSLTVEETQYF. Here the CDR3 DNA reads TGTGCCAGCAGCTTAACAGTAGAGGAGACCCAGTACTTC.

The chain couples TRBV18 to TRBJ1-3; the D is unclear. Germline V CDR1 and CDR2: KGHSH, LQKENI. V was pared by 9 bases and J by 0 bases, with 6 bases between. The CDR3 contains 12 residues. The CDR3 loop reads CARKSSGNTIYF. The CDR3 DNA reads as TGTGCCAGAAAGAGCTCTGGAAACACCATATATTTT. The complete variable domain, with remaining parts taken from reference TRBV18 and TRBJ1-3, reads NAGVMQNPRHLVRRRGQEARLRCSPMKGHSHVYWYRQLPEEGLKFMVYLQKENIIDESGMPKERFSAEFPKEGPSILRIQQVVRGDSAAYFCARKSSGNTIYFGEGSWLTVV.

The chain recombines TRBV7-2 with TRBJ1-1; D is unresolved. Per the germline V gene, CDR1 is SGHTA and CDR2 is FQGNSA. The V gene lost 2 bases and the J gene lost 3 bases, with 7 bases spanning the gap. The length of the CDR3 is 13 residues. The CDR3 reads CASSLQKDTEAFF. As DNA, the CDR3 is TGTGCCAGCAGCTTACAGAAGGACACTGAAGCTTTCTTT.

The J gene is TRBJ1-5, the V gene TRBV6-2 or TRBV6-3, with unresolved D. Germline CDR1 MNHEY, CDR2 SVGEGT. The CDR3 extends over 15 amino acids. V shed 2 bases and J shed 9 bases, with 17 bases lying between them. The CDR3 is CASSYRNGPRGPQHF. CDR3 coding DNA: TGTGCCAGCAGTTACCGGAACGGACCGAGAGGGCCCCAGCATTTT.

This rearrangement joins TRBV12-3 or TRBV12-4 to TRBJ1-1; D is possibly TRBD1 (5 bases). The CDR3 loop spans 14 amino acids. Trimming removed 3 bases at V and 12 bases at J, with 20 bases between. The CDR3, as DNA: TGTGCCAGCAGTTTCGGTGGCCCAGGGATGGTTCCTTTCTTT. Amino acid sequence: CASSFGGPGMVPFF.